These 13 T cell receptor beta chains came from one sample sequenced in a study of spatial heterogeneity in lung cancer. From the 5' RACE reads, TCRdb called clonotypes with MiXCR, one entry per CDR3 protein. Among about 56,000 distinct CDR3 sequences listed, approximately 8.9% were seen once. Time point denoted: sample taken at primary tumor resection. No cells were sorted before sequencing. The whole RNA sequenced was extracted from tumor, nontumor lung or frozen PBMC. The starting material was PBMCs, obtained at surgery. The receptors originated from a female donor with early-stage non-small cell lung cancer.

In its sample, this clonotype ranks as medium-sized. This sequence joins TRBV28 and TRBJ1-1; 7 bases map to TRBD1. V shed 6 bases, J shed 0 bases, and the junction held 7 bases outside the gene matches. This CDR3 has 15 residues. CDR1 and CDR2 from the germline V gene are MDHEN and SYDVKM. In DNA form, the CDR3 reads TGTGCCAGCAGCGGGACAGACATTATGAACACTGAAGCTTTCTTT. It translates to CASSGTDIMNTEAFF. The full variable domain, rest sourced from reference TRBV28 and TRBJ1-1, is DVKVTQSSRYLVKRTGEKVFLECVQDMDHENMFWYRQDPGLGLRLIYFSYDVKMKEKGDIPEGYSVSREKKERFSLILESASTNQTSMYLCASSGTDIMNTEAFFGQGTRLTVV.

This clonotype was counted at least ten times. This rearrangement joins TRBV29-1 to TRBJ1-2; tentatively, D is TRBD1 (5 bases). Germline CDR1 is SQVTM and CDR2 is ANQGSEA. CDR3 length: 15 residues. V was clipped by 6 bases and J by 0 bases, with 17 bases between them. CDR3 protein: CSVDWDGATNYGYTF. The CDR3 coding sequence is TGCAGCGTCGACTGGGACGGAGCCACTAACTATGGCTACACCTTC. The full variable domain, rest sourced from reference TRBV29-1 and TRBJ1-2, is SAVISQKPSRDICQRGTSLTIQCQVDSQVTMMFWYRQQPGQSLTLIATANQGSEATYESGFVIDKFPISRPNLTFSTLTVSNMSPEDSSIYLCSVDWDGATNYGYTFGSGTRLTVV.

In this sample, this clonotype turned up many times. The V gene is TRBV7-3, the J gene TRBJ2-5; no definite D call. Germline V gene sequence: CDR1 SGHTA, CDR2 FQGTGA. The CDR3 is 13 amino acids. V lost 3 bases, J lost 2 bases, and 7 bases lay in between. CDR3 amino acids: CASSLLVQETQYF. CDR3 DNA: TGTGCCAGCAGCTTGCTGGTTCAAGAGACCCAGTACTTC. The variable domain in full, completed from reference TRBV7-3 and TRBJ2-5, reads GAGVSQTPSNKVTEKGKYVELRCDPISGHTALYWYRQSLGQGPEFLIYFQGTGAADDSGLPNDRFFAVRPEGSVSTLKIQRTERGDSAVYLCASSLLVQETQYFGPGTRLLVL.

This sequence joins TRBV3-1 and TRBJ2-7; 10 bases match TRBD2. Germline loops: CDR1 LGHDT, CDR2 YNNKEL (reference sequence). Germline trimming cut 0 bases from V and 7 bases from J; bases unmatched to any gene: 9. This CDR3 comprises 16 residues. CDR3 sequence: CASSQDSLAGASEQYF. Here the CDR3 DNA reads TGTGCCAGCAGCCAAGACTCTCTAGCGGGAGCTAGTGAGCAGTACTTC.

This clonotype was found a few times. The chain recombines TRBV20-1 with TRBJ1-1, with D unresolved. This CDR3 contains 14 residues. Germline CDR1 reads DFQATT; CDR2 reads SNEGSKA (reference sequence). V was shortened by 1 base and J by 0 bases, with 9 bases between the two germline ends. CDR3 protein: CSARVKGLNTEAFF. In nucleotides, the CDR3 is TGCAGTGCTAGAGTTAAAGGCTTGAACACTGAAGCTTTCTTT.

This clonotype was counted at least ten times. This sequence joins TRBV12-3 or TRBV12-4 and TRBJ1-4; 7 nucleotides line up with TRBD1. V shed 2 bases and J 5 bases; nucleotides not matched to a gene: 2. This CDR3 spans 14 amino acids. The CDR3 here is CASSLNRGNEKLFF. The CDR3 DNA is TGTGCCAGCAGTTTAAACAGGGGAAATGAAAAACTGTTTTTT.

About this clonotype: A much bigger clone sits one base away, suggesting this may be a read error. The chain joins TRBV7-3 to TRBJ1-1; D ambiguous. Germline V lookup: CDR1 SGHTA, CDR2 FQGTGA. CDR3 size: 15 residues. DNA of the CDR3: TGTGCCAGCAGCTTAACGCCCCACCTGAACACTGAAGCTTCCTTT. Protein: CASSLTPHLNTEASF.

This clonotype was picked up a small number of times. The chain employs TRBV15 and TRBJ2-3; TRBD2 matches 13 bases. The CDR3 sequence is 18 residues long. Germline CDR1 LNHNV, CDR2 YYDKDF (reference sequence). With 0 bases clipped from V and 1 base from J, the junction kept 4 bases outside the gene matches. CDR3 coding DNA: TGTGCCACCAGCAGAGATCCCGGGACTAGCGGGGGCACAGATACGCAGTATTTT. This codes for CATSRDPGTSGGTDTQYF.

This clonotype has a count of ten or more. V and J are TRBV5-1 and TRBJ1-5; D not resolved. The CDR3 is 14 residues long. The V gene lost 7 bases and the J gene lost 2 bases, with 13 bases spanning the gap. Per the germline V gene, CDR1 is SGHRS and CDR2 is YFSETQ. CDR3 sequence: CASSPGNGNQPQHF. The CDR3 DNA reads as TGCGCCAGCTCCCCCGGGAACGGCAATCAGCCCCAGCATTTT. Variable domain in full (rest from reference TRBV5-1 and TRBJ1-5): KAGVTQTPRYLIKTRGQQVTLSCSPISGHRSVSWYQQTPGQGLQFLFEYFSETQRNKGNFPGRFSGRQFSNSRSEMNVSTLELGDSALYLCASSPGNGNQPQHFGDGTRLSIL.

This clonotype occurred many times. The chain carries TRBV5-1 and TRBJ2-5; possibly TRBD1 or TRBD2 for D (5 bases each). The CDR3 contains 15 residues. CDR1 is SGHRS, CDR2 YFSETQ, per germline. Trimming cost V 6 bases and J 4 bases, with 19 bases left between them. The CDR3 here is CASTSSRGARETQYF. The CDR3 DNA follows: TGCGCCAGCACCAGCTCCAGAGGGGCACGAGAGACCCAGTACTTC.

There are many counts of this clonotype. The gene calls are TRBV28 and TRBJ2-5; 7 nucleotides match TRBD1. V shed 4 bases, J shed 3 bases, and the junction held 2 bases outside the gene matches. The CDR3 runs to 13 residues. Germline CDR1 MDHEN, CDR2 SYDVKM. This CDR3 is CASSSGTEETQYF. DNA for the CDR3: TGTGCCAGCAGTTCCGGGACAGAAGAGACCCAGTACTTC.

This clonotype was recorded a few times. The chain recombines TRBV7-3 with TRBJ1-2; unclear D gene. V lost 6 bases and J lost 0, with 8 bases in between. The germline V gene has CDR1 SGHTA and CDR2 FQGTGA. The CDR3 extends over 13 amino acids. CDR3 loop: CASRSGTNYGYTF. DNA of the CDR3: TGTGCCAGCAGGTCCGGGACTAACTATGGCTACACCTTC.

This chain joins TRBV12-3 or TRBV12-4 and TRBJ2-1, with 7 bases that match TRBD1. The CDR3 extends over 14 amino acids. Losses at the gene ends were 6 bases for V and 4 bases for J; bases not matched to a gene: 6. The CDR3 sequence: CASRPTGTYNEQFF. The DNA of the CDR3 is TGTGCCAGCAGGCCGACAGGGACGTACAATGAGCAGTTCTTC.